This T cell receptor beta chain was recorded in a study of blood T cell repertoires in COVID-19. Study summary: Sources were T cells, B-cell-depleted T cells, or PBMCs; the material itself was cDNA or gDNA.

Here immunoSEQ multiplex PCR was the method, and the copy in TCRdb shows in-frame clones only, minus some. This table has under 200,000 clones, more than 75% appearing once. This CDR3 has 13 residues. V lost 3 bases and J lost 4, with 8 bases in between. Germline CDR1 is KGHSH and CDR2 is LQKENI. The source material was peripheral blood. V gene TRBV18 combines with J gene TRBJ2-3; D might be TRBD2 (6 bases). This receptor was taken from a woman in her seventies with COVID-19, enrolled during active disease. The CDR3 DNA is TGTGCCAGCTCACCTACTAGCTCAGATACGCAGTATTTT. It is translated as CASSPTSSDTQYF.